This entry is about one T cell receptor (beta chain). The target antigen is unknown. This sample's TCRbeta library carried unique molecular identifier barcodes. MiXCR was run by TCRdb on the PCR reads, yielding one entry per CDR3 protein. The data show about 870,000 distinct CDR3 sequences, under 20% seen once. The data derive from a study of T-cell reconstitution after alpha-beta-depleted transplantation in children. V lost 3 bases, J lost 8 bases, and 17 bases lay in between. CDR3 length: 15 residues. CDR1 is SEHNR and CDR2 is FQNEAQ in the germline V gene (reference sequence). Study observations and caveats: Alpha-beta T cells present about two months after transplant were reported to originate from several hundred expanded graft clones. There were some patients whose high TCRbeta diversity at day 60 came from surviving recipient T cells and thymic progenitors. Diversity and T-cell counts at one year after transplant derived mostly from new T cells.

Sequencing was performed on PBMCs, mostly from graft donor cells, taken 360 days after TCRalphabeta/CD19-depleted stem cell transplant. This receptor was taken from a male patient between 5 and 17 years old who had a stem cell transplant for acute lymphoblastic leukemia, so the T cells may come from the graft donor. The chain is built from TRBV7-9 and TRBJ2-4; perhaps TRBD1 as D (6 bases). In DNA, the CDR3 is TGTGCCAGCAGCTTTGGGGCCCACGAGGGGGACATTCAGTACTTC. It specifies CASSFGAHEGDIQYF.